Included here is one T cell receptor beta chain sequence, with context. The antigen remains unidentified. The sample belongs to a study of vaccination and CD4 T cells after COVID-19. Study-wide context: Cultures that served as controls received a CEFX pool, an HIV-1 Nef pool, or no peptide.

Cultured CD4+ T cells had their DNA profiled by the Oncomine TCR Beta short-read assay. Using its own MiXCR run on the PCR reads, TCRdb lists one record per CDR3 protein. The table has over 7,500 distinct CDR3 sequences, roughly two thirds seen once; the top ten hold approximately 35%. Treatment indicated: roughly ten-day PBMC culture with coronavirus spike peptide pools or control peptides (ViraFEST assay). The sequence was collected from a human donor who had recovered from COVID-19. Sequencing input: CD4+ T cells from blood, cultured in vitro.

CDR3 residues: CASSFSGAWAEAFF. The DNA of the CDR3 is TGTGCCAGCAGCTTTTCCGGGGCGTGGGCTGAAGCTTTCTTT. The gene calls are TRBV7-8 and TRBJ1-1; D is possibly TRBD1 (5 bases). V lost 3 bases and J lost 6, with 14 bases in between. The CDR3 runs to 14 residues. The germline gives CDR1 SGHVS, CDR2 FQNEAQ.